One sample yielded the 27 T cell receptor beta chains listed below, sequenced in a study of cytomegalovirus exposure and HLA in healthy donors. Amplification used 60 Vbeta primers and 13 Jbeta primers. Sequencing used immunoSEQ multiplex PCR; TCRdb keeps in-frame clones, though not all of them. The sample holds about 210,000 clones, around 80% seen once. Sequenced sample: PBMCs. These receptors came from a man in his forties or fifties in good health and CMV-seropositive.

This clone was observed a few times. The V and J genes are TRBV2 and TRBJ1-5; TRBD1 matches at 8 bases. CDR1 is SNHLY, CDR2 FYNNEI, per germline. Losses at the gene ends were 4 bases for V and 4 bases for J; bases not matched to a gene: 3. This CDR3 contains 14 residues. CDR3 coding DNA: TGTGCCAGCAGTGGCGGACAGGGTAATCAGCCCCAGCATTTT. Amino acids: CASSGGQGNQPQHF.

The chain joins TRBV15 to TRBJ1-1; D not resolved. This CDR3 spans 15 amino acids. V lost 5 bases, J lost 0 bases, and 13 bases lay in between. Germline-derived CDR1 and CDR2 are LNHNV and YYDKDF (reference sequence). CDR3 coding DNA: TGTGCCACCAGCCCCTCGGACGGGATGAACACTGAAGCTTTCTTT. This translates into CATSPSDGMNTEAFF.

The chain couples TRBV2 to TRBJ2-7, with TRBD2 matching over 8 bases. CDR1 is SNHLY and CDR2 is FYNNEI in the germline V gene. The V and J ends lost 4 bases and 7 bases, in that order; junction bases with no gene match: 15. This CDR3 region has 16 residues. The CDR3 spells CASSASRAASGGEQYF. The CDR3 DNA sequence: TGTGCCAGCAGTGCTTCCCGGGCCGCATCGGGGGGGGAGCAGTACTTC.

The chain recombines TRBV18 with TRBJ2-1; 10 nucleotides line up with TRBD2. V was pared by 2 bases and J by 9 bases, with 4 bases of the junction left unmatched. The CDR3 has 14 residues. The germline CDR1 and CDR2 sequences are KGHSH and LQKENI. The CDR3 DNA reads as TGTGCCAGCTCACCAGCTAGCGGGAGATCTGAGCAGTTCTTC. It is translated as CASSPASGRSEQFF. Supplemented by reference TRBV18 and TRBJ2-1, the full variable domain reads NAGVMQNPRHLVRRRGQEARLRCSPMKGHSHVYWYRQLPEEGLKFMVYLQKENIIDESGMPKERFSAEFPKEGPSILRIQQVVRGDSAAYFCASSPASGRSEQFFGPGTRLTVL.

This chain connects TRBV28 to TRBJ1-1; a possible D gene is TRBD1 (5 bases). From germline, CDR1 is MDHEN and CDR2 SYDVKM. Trimming pared 2 bases from V and 0 bases from J, leaving 13 bases between. This CDR3 region has 16 residues. Here the CDR3 reads CASSLMGGSMNTEAFF. The DNA for the CDR3 is TGTGCCAGCAGTTTAATGGGGGGTTCCATGAACACTGAAGCTTTCTTT.

This chain connects TRBV9 to TRBJ2-1; the match to TRBD2 covers 14 bases. CDR3 length: 16 residues. The trim removed 4 bases at V and 5 bases at J, leaving 5 bases unmatched. Germline V gives CDR1 SGDLS, CDR2 YYNGEE. The CDR3 region has the DNA TGTGCCAGCAGCCCTCCGACTAGCGGGAGGGACAATGAGCAGTTCTTC. Protein: CASSPPTSGRDNEQFF.

The rearrangement uses TRBV5-6 and TRBJ2-1; TRBD2 agrees at 12 bases. Losses at the gene ends were 3 bases for V and 8 bases for J; bases not matched to a gene: 15. There are 18 residues in the CDR3. Germline-derived CDR1 and CDR2 are SGHDT and YYEEEE. DNA for the CDR3: TGTGCCAGCAGCTCCCTAGCGGGAGGGCTCACGATTGGCGATGAGCAGTTCTTC. It yields the protein CASSSLAGGLTIGDEQFF.

There are a few counts of this clone. This chain joins TRBV6-1 and TRBJ1-2; TRBD1 matches 9 bases. From germline, CDR1 is MNHNS and CDR2 SASEGT. The CDR3 is 14 residues long. With V trimmed by 6 bases and J by 2 bases, 4 bases remained unmatched. CDR3 coding DNA: TGTGCCAGCAGCCCAGGACAGGGGAACTATGGCTACACCTTC. Translating gives CASSPGQGNYGYTF.

V is TRBV5-1 and J is TRBJ2-2; D is possibly TRBD2 (6 bases). There are 20 residues in the CDR3. The germline gives CDR1 SGHRS, CDR2 YFSETQ. Trimming removed 0 bases from V and 0 bases from J, with 21 bases in between. The CDR3 nucleotides are TGCGCCAGCAGCTTGGCCGGGGCCCGGCCCGCGGGATCGAACACCGGGGAGCTGTTTTTT. It is translated as CASSLAGARPAGSNTGELFF.

The rearrangement links TRBV29-1 to TRBJ1-1; 8 positions match TRBD1. Per germline, CDR1 SQVTM and CDR2 ANQGSEA. The CDR3 loop spans 14 amino acids. V was clipped by 4 bases and J by 3 bases; unmatched bases: 7. Here the CDR3 DNA reads TGCAGCGTTGTTGGGACAGGCAGGTACACTGAAGCTTTCTTT. Its translation is CSVVGTGRYTEAFF.

The rearrangement uses TRBV6-5 and TRBJ1-1, with D possibly TRBD1 on 6 matching bases. Trimming pared 5 bases from V and 4 bases from J, leaving 17 bases between. Germline V lookup: CDR1 MNHEY, CDR2 SVGAGI. The CDR3 is made up of 15 amino acids. Written as DNA, the CDR3 is TGTGCCAGCAGTCACCACCCACAGGGTGTCACTGAAGCTTTCTTT. As protein: CASSHHPQGVTEAFF.

This chain links TRBV5-4 with TRBJ2-3, with TRBD1 matching over 9 bases. Germline V CDR1 and CDR2: SGHNT, YYREEE (reference sequence). The ends lost 4 bases at V and 6 bases at J; junction bases unmatched: 9. CDR3 length: 15 amino acids. CDR3 bases: TGTGCCAGCAGCATACCGGGACAGGGAGTGGATACGCAGTATTTT. Residues: CASSIPGQGVDTQYF.

DNA of the CDR3: TGCGCCAGCAGCCAAGAAGGAGGGGGCCGCAATGAGCAGTTCTTC. Protein product: CASSQEGGGRNEQFF. The genes are TRBV4-3 and TRBJ2-1; TRBD1 might be the D (7 bases). Trimming removed 0 bases at V and 6 bases at J, with 12 bases between. Germline V gene lookup returns CDR1 LGHNA and CDR2 YSLEER. The CDR3 spans 15 residues.

The chain has TRBV7-2 and TRBJ2-4; D remains unclear. Germline V gene sequence: CDR1 SGHTA, CDR2 FQGNSA. Trimming cost V 2 bases and J 0 bases, with 11 bases left between them. The CDR3 has 16 residues. Written as DNA, the CDR3 is TGTGCCAGCAGCTTAATGACACTTCTAGCCAAAAACATTCAGTACTTC. Protein: CASSLMTLLAKNIQYF.

In regard to this clone: Germline and junction disagree at one end, which may indicate a read error. This chain connects TRBV7-9 to TRBJ1-1; the match to TRBD1 covers 8 bases. Germline V gene sequence: CDR1 SEHNR, CDR2 FQNEAQ (reference sequence). The CDR3 runs to 12 residues. DNA for the CDR3: TGTTCCAGCAGCTTAGAGACAGGGGAGGCTTTCTTT. It translates to CSSSLETGEAFF.

This clone was recorded only once. This sequence joins TRBV27 and TRBJ1-1; no reliable D call. V lost 5 bases and J lost 1, with 5 bases in between. Germline V gives CDR1 MNHEY, CDR2 SMNVEV (reference sequence). The CDR3 sequence is 12 residues long. DNA of the CDR3: TGTGCCAGCAGTCACGGGAACACTGAAGCTTTCTTT. Its protein is CASSHGNTEAFF.

The chain recombines TRBV28 with TRBJ2-5, with unresolved D. Trimming took off 5 bases at V and 1 base at J, with 11 bases between the two ends. The germline V gene has CDR1 MDHEN and CDR2 SYDVKM. The CDR3 length is 14 residues. CDR3 loop: CASSRQMLQETQYF. The CDR3 DNA follows: TGTGCCAGCAGTCGTCAGATGCTCCAAGAGACCCAGTACTTC. The full variable domain, its missing parts supplied by reference TRBV28 and TRBJ2-5, is DVKVTQSSRYLVKRTGEKVFLECVQDMDHENMFWYRQDPGLGLRLIYFSYDVKMKEKGDIPEGYSVSREKKERFSLILESASTNQTSMYLCASSRQMLQETQYFGPGTRLLVL.

The chain couples TRBV7-2 to TRBJ1-2, with D possibly being TRBD1 (5 bases). With 4 bases removed from V and 1 base from J, the gap between germline ends came to 7 bases. This CDR3 has 13 amino acids. Germline CDR1 SGHTA, CDR2 FQGNSA. The CDR3 is CASSSRVNYGYTF. The CDR3 DNA sequence: TGTGCCAGCAGCTCCAGGGTTAACTATGGCTACACCTTC. The variable domain in full, completed from reference TRBV7-2 and TRBJ1-2, reads GAGVSQSPSNKVTEKGKDVELRCDPISGHTALYWYRQSLGQGLEFLIYFQGNSAPDKSGLPSDRFSAERTGGSVSTLTIQRTQQEDSAVYLCASSSRVNYGYTFGSGTRLTVV.

This rearrangement joins TRBV7-9 to TRBJ2-7; tentative D call: TRBD2 (5 bases). Trimming pared 5 bases from V and 0 bases from J, leaving 17 bases between. The CDR3 consists of 16 residues. CDR1 SEHNR and CDR2 FQNEAQ come from the germline V gene (reference sequence). CDR3 in amino acids: CASSPFGLIPSYEQYF. CDR3 DNA: TGTGCCAGCAGCCCATTTGGACTGATTCCCTCCTACGAGCAGTACTTC.

This sequence joins TRBV4-1 and TRBJ2-7; D is perhaps TRBD1 (5 bases). Trimming took 4 bases from V and 2 from J, leaving 12 bases between them. The CDR3 loop spans 14 amino acids. The germline V gene has CDR1 MGHRA and CDR2 YSYEKL. The DNA of the CDR3 is TGCGCCAGCAGCCTGACAGTAAAGCCCTACGAGCAGTACTTC. Translated, it gives CASSLTVKPYEQYF.

The V and J genes are TRBV12-2 and TRBJ2-5; the table gives TRBD2 as D, unverified against the DNA. TRBV12-2 is given as a pseudogene. The CDR3 spans 12 residues. The CDR3 spells CASRLWRETQYF. The CDR3 DNA sequence: TGTGCAAGTCGCCTTTGGAGGGAGACCCAGTACTTC.

CDR3 coding DNA: TGTGCCAGCAGCGTTTATACAACCGGGACAGTCAACAATGAGCAGTTCTTC. As protein: CASSVYTTGTVNNEQFF. The chain has TRBV9 and TRBJ2-1, with TRBD1 matching over 7 bases. Germline CDR1 reads SGDLS; CDR2 reads YYNGEE. The ends lost 2 bases at V and 5 bases at J; junction bases unmatched: 13. CDR3 size: 17 residues. Combining the CDR3 with reference TRBV9 and TRBJ2-1 gives the whole variable domain DSGVTQTPKHLITATGQRVTLRCSPRSGDLSVYWYQQSLDQGLQFLIQYYNGEERAKGNILERFSAQQFPDLHSELNLSSLELGDSALYFCASSVYTTGTVNNEQFFGPGTRLTVL.

The chain recombines TRBV6-6 with TRBJ1-5; D is unresolved. The CDR3 is 12 amino acids. CDR1 and CDR2 from the germline V gene are MNHNY and SVGAGI (reference sequence). Trimming stripped 8 bases from V and 4 bases from J, with 9 bases between. CDR3 sequence: CASQAPNQPQHF. CDR3 coding DNA: TGTGCCAGCCAGGCACCTAATCAGCCCCAGCATTTT.

This chain joins TRBV9 and TRBJ1-3; no clear D gene. CDR1 SGDLS and CDR2 YYNGEE come from the germline V gene. The V end lost 3 bases, the J end lost 0 bases, and 13 bases lay between the germline ends. The CDR3 is 16 residues long. The CDR3, as DNA: TGTGCCAGCAGCGCCGCAGGCACGGCCTCTGGAAACACCATATATTTT. It encodes CASSAAGTASGNTIYF.

The chain links TRBV6-1 to TRBJ2-3; 7 bases map to TRBD1. This CDR3 spans 15 amino acids. The germline gives CDR1 MNHNS, CDR2 SASEGT. The trim removed 2 bases at V and 6 bases at J, leaving 8 bases unmatched. The CDR3 nucleotides read TGTGCCAGCAGTGAAACAGGGGATCGTACGGATACGCAGTATTTT. Translating it yields CASSETGDRTDTQYF.

The V and J genes are TRBV2 and TRBJ2-1; 7 nucleotides agree with TRBD2. The CDR3 has 16 residues. Looked up from germline, CDR1 is SNHLY and CDR2 is FYNNEI. Trimming at V came to 4 bases and at J to 4 bases, leaving 10 bases not matched to a gene. The CDR3 loop is CASSVAGLAEYNEQFF. CDR3 coding DNA: TGTGCCAGCAGTGTGGCCGGGCTAGCGGAATACAATGAGCAGTTCTTC.

This clone was observed a few times. The chain joins TRBV5-1 to TRBJ1-3; TRBD1 might be the D (6 bases). The CDR3 spans 16 residues. CDR1 is SGHRS and CDR2 is YFSETQ in the germline V gene. Trimming pared 4 bases from V and 4 bases from J, leaving 18 bases between. CDR3 region: CASSPLGTGLGNTIYF. The CDR3 DNA is TGCGCCAGCAGCCCCTTGGGAACAGGGTTGGGAAACACCATATATTTT.